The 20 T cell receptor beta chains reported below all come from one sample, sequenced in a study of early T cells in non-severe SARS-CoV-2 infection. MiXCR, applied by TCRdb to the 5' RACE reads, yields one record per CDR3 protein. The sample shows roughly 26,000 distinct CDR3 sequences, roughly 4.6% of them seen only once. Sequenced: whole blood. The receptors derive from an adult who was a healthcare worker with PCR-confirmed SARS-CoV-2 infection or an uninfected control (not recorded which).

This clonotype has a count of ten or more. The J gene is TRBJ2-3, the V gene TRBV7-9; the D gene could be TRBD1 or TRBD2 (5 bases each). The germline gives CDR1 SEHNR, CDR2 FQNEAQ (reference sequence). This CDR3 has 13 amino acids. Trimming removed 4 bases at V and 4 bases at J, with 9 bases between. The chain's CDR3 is CASSWGWADTQYF. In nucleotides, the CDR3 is TGTGCCAGCAGCTGGGGGTGGGCAGATACGCAGTATTTT.

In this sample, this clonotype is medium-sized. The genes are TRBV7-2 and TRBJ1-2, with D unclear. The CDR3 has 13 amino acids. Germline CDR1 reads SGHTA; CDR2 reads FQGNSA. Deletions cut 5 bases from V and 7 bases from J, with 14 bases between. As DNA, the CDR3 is TGTGCCAGCAGCCCAAGCGGACGCGTTGGCTACACCTTC. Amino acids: CASSPSGRVGYTF.

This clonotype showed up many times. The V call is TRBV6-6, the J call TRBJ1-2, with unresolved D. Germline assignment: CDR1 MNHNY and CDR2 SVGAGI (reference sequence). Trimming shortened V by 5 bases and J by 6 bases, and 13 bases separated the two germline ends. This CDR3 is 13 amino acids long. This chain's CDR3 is CASSKAGIHGYTF. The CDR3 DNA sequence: TGTGCCAGCAGTAAGGCTGGGATACATGGCTACACCTTC.

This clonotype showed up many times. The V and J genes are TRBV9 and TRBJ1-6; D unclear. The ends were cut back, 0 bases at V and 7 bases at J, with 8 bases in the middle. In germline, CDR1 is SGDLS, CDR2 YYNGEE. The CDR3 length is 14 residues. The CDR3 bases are TGTGCCAGCAGCGTAGCGTCAGCCAATTCACCCCTCCACTTT. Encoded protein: CASSVASANSPLHF.

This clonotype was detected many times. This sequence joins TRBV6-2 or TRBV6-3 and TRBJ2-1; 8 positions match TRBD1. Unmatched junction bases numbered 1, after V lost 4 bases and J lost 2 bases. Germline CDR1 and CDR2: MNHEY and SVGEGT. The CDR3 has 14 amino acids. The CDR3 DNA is TGTGCCAGCAGTTGGACAGGGACCTACAATGAGCAGTTCTTC. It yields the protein CASSWTGTYNEQFF.

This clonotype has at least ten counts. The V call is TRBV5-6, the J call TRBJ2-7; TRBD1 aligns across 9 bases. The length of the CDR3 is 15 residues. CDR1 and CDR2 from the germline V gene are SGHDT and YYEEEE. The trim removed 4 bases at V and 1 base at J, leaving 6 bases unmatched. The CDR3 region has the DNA TGTGCCAGCAGCCAAGGGACAGGGCAGTCCTACGAGCAGTACTTC. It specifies CASSQGTGQSYEQYF. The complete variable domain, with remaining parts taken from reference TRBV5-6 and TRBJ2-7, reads DAGVTQSPTHLIKTRGQQVTLRCSPKSGHDTVSWYQQALGQGPQFIFQYYEEEERQRGNFPDRFSGHQFPNYSSELNVNALLLGDSALYLCASSQGTGQSYEQYFGPGTRLTVT.

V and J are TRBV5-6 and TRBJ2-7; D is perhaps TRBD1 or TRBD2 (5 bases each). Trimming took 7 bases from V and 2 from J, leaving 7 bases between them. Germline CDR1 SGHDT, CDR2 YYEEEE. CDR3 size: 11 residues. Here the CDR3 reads CASGGAYEQYF. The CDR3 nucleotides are TGTGCCAGCGGGGGAGCCTACGAGCAGTACTTC.

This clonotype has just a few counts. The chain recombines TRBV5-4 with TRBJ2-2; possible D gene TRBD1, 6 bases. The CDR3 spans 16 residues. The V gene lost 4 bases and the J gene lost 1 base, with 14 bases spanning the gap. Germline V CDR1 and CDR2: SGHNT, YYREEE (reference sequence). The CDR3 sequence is CASSPRLGQNTGELFF. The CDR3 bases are TGTGCCAGCAGCCCCCGCCTGGGACAGAACACCGGGGAGCTGTTTTTT.

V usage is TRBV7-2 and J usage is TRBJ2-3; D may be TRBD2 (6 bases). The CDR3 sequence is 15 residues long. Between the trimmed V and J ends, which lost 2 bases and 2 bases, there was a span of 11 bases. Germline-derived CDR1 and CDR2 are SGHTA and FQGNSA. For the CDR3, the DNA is TGTGCCAGCAGCTTAAAGGCGGGGATCACAGATACGCAGTATTTT. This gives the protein CASSLKAGITDTQYF.

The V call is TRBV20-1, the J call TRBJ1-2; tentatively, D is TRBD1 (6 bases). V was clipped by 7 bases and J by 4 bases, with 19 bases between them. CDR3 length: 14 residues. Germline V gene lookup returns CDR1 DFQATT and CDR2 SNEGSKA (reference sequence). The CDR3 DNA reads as TGCAGTGTCGTCACCGGGACACAAGGCTATGGCTACACCTTC. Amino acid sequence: CSVVTGTQGYGYTF.

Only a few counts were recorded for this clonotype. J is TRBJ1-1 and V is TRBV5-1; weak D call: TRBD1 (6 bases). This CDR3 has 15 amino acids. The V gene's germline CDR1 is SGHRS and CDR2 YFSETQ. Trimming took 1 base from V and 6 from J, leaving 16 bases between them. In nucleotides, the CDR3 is TGCGCCAGCAGCTTGCAAACAGGGTATCAGTCTGAAGCTTTCTTT. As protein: CASSLQTGYQSEAFF.

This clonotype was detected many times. CDR3 nucleotide sequence: TGTGCCATCAGTGCCGTCCGGGGCCAAGAGGGCTACACCTTC. It translates to CAISAVRGQEGYTF. V usage is TRBV10-3 and J usage is TRBJ1-2; D is perhaps TRBD1 (5 bases). From germline, CDR1 is ENHRY and CDR2 SYGVKD. The V gene lost 4 bases and the J gene lost 8 bases, with 17 bases spanning the gap. This CDR3 has 14 residues.

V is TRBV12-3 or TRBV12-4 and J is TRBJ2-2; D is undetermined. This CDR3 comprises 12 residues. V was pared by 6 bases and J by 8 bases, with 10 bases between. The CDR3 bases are TGTGCCAGCAGGTCGGAGAAGGGGGAGCTGTTTTTT. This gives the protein CASRSEKGELFF.

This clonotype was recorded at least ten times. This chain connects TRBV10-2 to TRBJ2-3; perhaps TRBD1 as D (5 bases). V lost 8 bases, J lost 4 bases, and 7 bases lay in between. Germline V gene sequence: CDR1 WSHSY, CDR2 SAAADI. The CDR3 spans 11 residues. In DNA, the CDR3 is TGCGCCAGCCAGACAGCAGATACGCAGTATTTT. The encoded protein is CASQTADTQYF.

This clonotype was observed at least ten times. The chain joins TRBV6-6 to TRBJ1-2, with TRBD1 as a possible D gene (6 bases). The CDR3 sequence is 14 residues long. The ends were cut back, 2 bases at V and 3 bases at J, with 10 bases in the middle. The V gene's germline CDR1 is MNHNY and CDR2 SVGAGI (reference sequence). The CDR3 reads CASSYTGADYGYTF. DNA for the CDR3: TGTGCCAGCAGTTACACGGGGGCGGACTATGGCTACACCTTC.

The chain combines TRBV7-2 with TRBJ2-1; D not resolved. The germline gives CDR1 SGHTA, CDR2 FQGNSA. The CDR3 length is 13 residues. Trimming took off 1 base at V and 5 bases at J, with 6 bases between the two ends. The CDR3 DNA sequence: TGTGCCAGCAGCTTAGTTCGTAACAATGAGCAGTTCTTC. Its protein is CASSLVRNNEQFF. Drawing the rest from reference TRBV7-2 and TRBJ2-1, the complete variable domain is GAGVSQSPSNKVTEKGKDVELRCDPISGHTALYWYRQSLGQGLEFLIYFQGNSAPDKSGLPSDRFSAERTGGSVSTLTIQRTQQEDSAVYLCASSLVRNNEQFFGPGTRLTVL.

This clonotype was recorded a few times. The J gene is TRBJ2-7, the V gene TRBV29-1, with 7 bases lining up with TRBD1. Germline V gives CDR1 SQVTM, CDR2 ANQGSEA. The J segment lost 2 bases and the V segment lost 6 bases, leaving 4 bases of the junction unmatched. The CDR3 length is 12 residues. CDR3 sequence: CSVATGTYEQYF. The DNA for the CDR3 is TGCAGCGTGGCGACAGGGACCTACGAGCAGTACTTC.

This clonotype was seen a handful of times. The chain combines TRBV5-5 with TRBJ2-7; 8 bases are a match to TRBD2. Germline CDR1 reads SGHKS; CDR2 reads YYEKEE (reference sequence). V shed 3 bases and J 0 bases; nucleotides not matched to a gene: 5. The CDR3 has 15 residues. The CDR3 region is CASSSGTSSSYEQYF. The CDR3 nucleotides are TGTGCCAGCAGCTCCGGGACTAGTAGCTCCTACGAGCAGTACTTC.

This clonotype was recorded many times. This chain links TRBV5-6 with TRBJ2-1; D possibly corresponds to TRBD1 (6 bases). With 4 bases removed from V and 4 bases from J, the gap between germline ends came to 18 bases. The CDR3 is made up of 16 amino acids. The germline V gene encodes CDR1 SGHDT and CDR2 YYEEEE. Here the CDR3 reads CASSTYPGASYNEQFF. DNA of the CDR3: TGTGCCAGCAGCACCTACCCAGGGGCCTCTTACAATGAGCAGTTCTTC.

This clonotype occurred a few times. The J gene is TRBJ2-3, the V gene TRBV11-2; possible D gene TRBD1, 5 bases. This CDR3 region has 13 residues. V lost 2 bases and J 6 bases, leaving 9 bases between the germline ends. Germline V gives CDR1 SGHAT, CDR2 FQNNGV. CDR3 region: CASSLQGHDTQYF. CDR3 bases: TGTGCCAGCAGCTTACAGGGCCATGATACGCAGTATTTT.